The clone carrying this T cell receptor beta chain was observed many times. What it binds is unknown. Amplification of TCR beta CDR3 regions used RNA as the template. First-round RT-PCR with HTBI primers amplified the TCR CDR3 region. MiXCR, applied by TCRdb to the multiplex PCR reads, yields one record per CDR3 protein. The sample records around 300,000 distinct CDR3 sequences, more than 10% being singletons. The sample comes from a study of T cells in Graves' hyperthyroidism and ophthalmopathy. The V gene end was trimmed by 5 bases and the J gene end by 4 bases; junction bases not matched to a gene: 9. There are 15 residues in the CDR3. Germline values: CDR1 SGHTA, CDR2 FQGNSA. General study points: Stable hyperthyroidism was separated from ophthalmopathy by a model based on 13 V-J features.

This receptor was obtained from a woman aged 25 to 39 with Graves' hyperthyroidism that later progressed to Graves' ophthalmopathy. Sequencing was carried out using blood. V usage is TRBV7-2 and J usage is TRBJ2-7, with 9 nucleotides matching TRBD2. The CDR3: CASSPVGAGGYEQYF. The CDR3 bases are TGTGCCAGCAGCCCGGTCGGGGCGGGAGGGTACGAGCAGTACTTC.